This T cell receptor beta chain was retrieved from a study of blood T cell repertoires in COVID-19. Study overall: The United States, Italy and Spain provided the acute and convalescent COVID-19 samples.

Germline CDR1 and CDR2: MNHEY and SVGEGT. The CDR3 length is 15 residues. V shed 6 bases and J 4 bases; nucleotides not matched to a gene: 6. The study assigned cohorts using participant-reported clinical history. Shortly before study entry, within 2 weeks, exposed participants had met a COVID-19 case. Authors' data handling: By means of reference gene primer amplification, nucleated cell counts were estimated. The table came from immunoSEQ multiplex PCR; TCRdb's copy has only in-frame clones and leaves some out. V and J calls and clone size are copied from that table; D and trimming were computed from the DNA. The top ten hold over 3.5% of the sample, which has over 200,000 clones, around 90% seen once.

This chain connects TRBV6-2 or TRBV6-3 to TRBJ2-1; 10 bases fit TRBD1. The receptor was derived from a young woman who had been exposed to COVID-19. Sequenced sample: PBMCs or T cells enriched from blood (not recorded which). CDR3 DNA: TGTGCCAGCAGCACCCGGGACAGGGGATACAATGAGCAGTTCTTC. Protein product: CASSTRDRGYNEQFF.